The entry below gives a single T cell receptor (beta chain) sequence along with its context. The antigen this receptor binds is unknown. No clone much larger than this one lies a single base away; base qualities are absent. CDR1 MDHEN and CDR2 SYDVKM are derived from the germline V gene. The junction carries 13 bases between V and J, which are trimmed by 10 bases and 3 bases respectively. Measured from the cysteine to the phenylalanine, the CDR3 is 13 residues long. The read is trimmed to its CDR3 DNA, 39 bases read in frame from base 1. This record belongs to a study of cytomegalovirus exposure and HLA in healthy donors (dated 2017 in TCRdb). Regarding the complete study: An earlier analysis of approximately 600 of the donors reported 250 to 300 Gb of sequence data and more than 90 million unique TCR beta sequences from some 180 million T cells. Approximately 300 gigabases of sequencing data and 80 million or so unique TCR sequences were included in an early release covering over 600 HLA-typed donors. The genetic ancestry cluster associated with self-reported Caucasian donors included 80% to 90% of the roughly 360 genotyped donors. The aim of the study was to test whether cataloging public T cell receptors could identify signatures of past pathogen exposure. The T cell repertoires of several hundred subjects were profiled by immunosequencing and related to cytomegalovirus serostatus. A separate validation cohort of about 110 different subjects was used in addition to the 666-subject first cohort. The study combined high-throughput TCR immunosequencing, statistical association of individual TCRs with disease status, and machine learning to predict cytomegalovirus infection status. In a later analysis, previously published TCR beta repertoires from several hundred donors were re-analyzed and high-resolution HLA genotyping was added so that TCR occurrence patterns could be studied. Rather than using new phenotypic data, the later analysis identified candidate immune exposures from TCR beta sequences and from how often those sequences occurred across donors. In an earlier analysis of 500 to 650 of the donors, high-throughput TCR beta sequencing was used to judge whether each TCR beta V gene segment behaved as functional or pseudogenic. Donor age, sex, ethnicity and CMV serostatus were compiled together with the repertoire data. Genome-wide SNP genotypes for about 65% of the 666 donors were used in a later genetic analysis, which treated that subset as a discovery cohort. All discovery cohort repertoires had been generated using a single sequencing platform. HLA typing included class I and class II loci at four-digit resolution. The number of typed donors differed by locus: about 620-640 for A, B, C, DRB1 and DQB1; some 500 for DQA1; approximately 600 for DPA1; and roughly 490 for DPB1. Four or five DR-DQ haplotypes were handled as single units for association and clustering, since linkage in the cohort was strong. Among approximately 370 genotyped donors of the cohort, an average of approximately 220,000 unique TCR beta nucleotide sequences was sequenced per donor, of which about 19% were non-productive. On the study overall, not on this receptor specifically: The classifier was reported to diagnose cytomegalovirus status with high specificity and sensitivity in both the original cohort and the validation cohort. The cohort was sequenced for TCR beta chains only, and without alpha or paired-chain data the features that could be detected were limited. A total of fewer than 200 TCR beta chains were listed by the study as associated with cytomegalovirus. Linkage disequilibrium might explain the correlated functional status among segregating V segments, but an unknown experimental factor could not be excluded. A later genetic analysis reported fewer N-insertions in productive TCRs among donors in an Asian-associated ancestry cluster than the approximately 700-donor mean. A later analysis found that most CMV-associated TCR beta chains appeared HLA-restricted, with HLA associations seemingly driven largely by CMV exposure. In a later analysis, TCR association rates were found to vary across HLA loci, with the most associated TCRs seen for DRB1 alleles and the fewest for HLA-C alleles. In an earlier analysis of roughly 560 of the donors, most TCR beta V segments were observed in productive rearrangements about 90% or about 30% of the time, broadly matching IMGT annotations. Most TCR sequences were seen in very few donors, while some public TCRs were found in many individuals. Compared with equally common non-associated chains, HLA-associated TCR beta chains in a later analysis were more clonally expanded and had lower generation probabilities. A later analysis reported that several top co-occurrence clusters appeared linked to parvovirus B19, influenza, CMV and Epstein-Barr virus. Strong co-occurrence of HLA alleles, especially DR and DQ, made assigning TCR associations to individual alleles difficult. An association between a missense DCLRE1C variant and V-gene and J-gene trimming of TCR beta chains was found in a later genetic analysis and replicated in an independent cohort. A further reported finding was that TCR beta sequences accurately predicted the HLA-A and HLA-B alleles for most subjects in the first cohort. A few of the identified cytomegalovirus-associated TCR beta chains were confirmed in vitro to be specific for cytomegalovirus antigens. The earlier analysis of nearly 600 of the donors excluded fewer than 20 rarely observed V segments, including chromosome 9 orphons, because counts were too low. A later analysis associated 17,000 or so TCR beta sequences with specific HLA alleles at a false discovery rate of 0.05. Presence/absence analyses assumed roughly uniform sequencing depth across donors, an assumption that may not hold. For the cohort, immune exposure information was limited to CMV serostatus. A cluster of highly shared sequence variants was judged likely to be a technical artifact of the sequencing pipeline. HLA typing was unavailable for some donors at each locus, so association tests used only the typed subset. Some IMGT-functional V segments, including TRBV6-2 and TRBV6-3, could not be distinguished by the 87-base-pair reads and were therefore excluded. It was suggested by the authors that the approach could potentially be generalized to other disease states and immunological phenotypes.

The cohort comprised more than 550 healthy bone marrow donors. At the time of sampling, all cohort members were nominally healthy, though unrecorded immune exposures were likely present. The donor tested CMV seronegative and was one of the 352 seronegative cohort members. Every donor gave a peripheral blood sample, and the peripheral blood mononuclear cells from that sample were used for TCR beta sequencing. The Qiagen DNeasy Blood Extraction Kit was used to extract genomic DNA from the blood cell samples. The library came from the immunoSEQ multiplex PCR assay. The multiplex PCR relied on a mix of 60 forward primers for TCR Vbeta segments and 13 reverse primers for TCR Jbeta segments. The CDR3 region of rearranged TCR beta genes was amplified from genomic DNA with a multiplex PCR assay. Amplified TCR beta libraries were sequenced as 87-base-pair reads on the Illumina HiSeq System. On the study's bioinformatics: In a later analysis, tens of millions of unique TCR beta chains were counted across the roughly 670 repertoires, and roughly 9.9 million of these chains were shared by at least two donors. A nearest-neighbor algorithm error-corrected the raw reads and collapsed the reads into unique sequences, merging closely related sequences to remove PCR and sequencing errors. Alignment of CDR3 sequences to IMGT reference sequences was used to assign V, D and J gene segments. For a sequence to be retained, a match of at least six nucleotides to both a V gene segment and a J gene segment was required. A rearrangement was called productive if the CDR3 had no stop codons and remained in frame with V and J, and every other rearrangement was called non-productive. Following IMGT convention, CDR3 was defined as the stretch from the second conserved V-encoded cysteine to the conserved J-encoded phenylalanine. Sequences without an unambiguous match to a single V gene segment were excluded from the earlier analysis of 450 to 650 of the donors. An earlier analysis of 587 of the donors called V segments functional above 56.7% productive rearrangements and segregating when the between-donor standard deviation exceeded 5%. A statistical classification framework was built to diagnose cytomegalovirus status from the catalog of TCR beta chain sequences. V and J gene assignment, in a later analysis, came from comparing TCR nucleotide sequences with IMGT/GENE-DB human TR gene sequences. A later analysis assigned CDR3 sequences and most-parsimonious VDJ recombination scenarios with the TCRdist pipeline. In a later analysis, each TCR beta chain was defined by its CDR3 amino acid sequence together with its V-gene family, and reads lacking a unique V-gene family were excluded. As a way to deal with suspected cross-contamination and a sequencing artifact, a later analysis dropped 640 or so nucleotide sequences that were highly shared and had low generation probability. In a later analysis, a clonal expansion index for each public chain was calculated from normalized within-repertoire ranks of inferred template counts. In a later analysis, generation probabilities were computed using a VDJ recombination model fitted to out-of-frame rearrangements, and the results were checked against IGoR. Hypergeometric tests were used in a later analysis to score TCR-TCR, TCR-HLA and TCR-CMV co-occurrence, with a repertoire-size bias correction applied to the TCR pairs. In a later analysis, false discovery rates were estimated by permuting HLA or CMV assignments 20 times. In a later analysis, co-occurring TCRs were grouped with DBSCAN, and TCRdist sequence similarity was added when clustering was performed within HLA-allele-positive subsets. Repertoires with fewer than 30,000 or more than 120,000 public chains, plus five repertoires with anomalous nucleotide sharing, were excluded from co-occurrence clustering. The source is immuneACCESS, and TCRdb retained only in-frame sequences with V and J called. Part of the clones is not carried over; for the studies checked, unresolved V genes explain less than half of this, and the remainder is unexplained. V and J calls plus clone size are reproduced from that table; the DNA served to infer D and trimming. This sample gives roughly 100,000 clones in total; about 71% of them show up just once. The leading ten clones occupy around 3.5% of the sample.

This TCR was sampled from a woman aged 45 to 65 in good health and CMV-seronegative. The sequenced sample was PBMCs. This sequence uses TRBV28 and TRBJ2-1; matching of 5 bases hints at TRBD2 as the D gene. This receptor carries the CDR3 CAIEGLVYNEQFF. The DNA sequence follows: TGTGCCATAGAGGGTCTAGTCTACAATGAGCAGTTCTTC.